Listed below are T cell receptor beta chains from one sample, sequenced in a study of cytomegalovirus exposure and HLA in healthy donors. Profiling relied on immunoSEQ multiplex PCR, and the TCRdb table lists in-frame clones only, not all of them. The data show under 200,000 clones, roughly 80% seen once. What was sequenced was PBMCs. All receptors come from a female donor in good health and CMV-seronegative. Each CDR3 is given with its conserved first and last residue. For some rows the clone size is stated as once, few or many, or as a class when expanded; others skip it.

clone size: -; V gene: TRBV28; CDR3 protein: CASSLADSPRSYNEQFF
clone size: -; V gene: TRBV5-8; CDR3 protein: CASSPLRNEQFF
clone size: -; V gene: TRBV9; CDR3 protein: CASSVGGETQYF
clone size: -; V gene: TRBV7-9; CDR3 protein: CASSEQDSPLHF
clone size: -; V gene: TRBV11-2; CDR3 protein: CASSLRRNSNQPQHF
clone size: -; V gene: TRBV4-3; CDR3 protein: CASSRGQGYGYTF
clone size: -; V gene: TRBV15; CDR3 protein: CATSRRGQRYEQYF
clone size: -; V gene: TRBV28; CDR3 protein: CASSLPGVGQETQYF
clone size: -; V gene: TRBV5-1; CDR3 protein: CASSLDREFDEQFF
clone size: few; V gene: TRBV5-1; CDR3 protein: CASSLDRYTGAQETQYF
clone size: -; V gene: TRBV7-2; CDR3 protein: CASSQTSGGPTDTQYF
clone size: -; V gene: TRBV5-1; CDR3 protein: CASSPAGARTDTQYF
clone size: -; V gene: TRBV5-4; CDR3 protein: CASSLEVSGSTDTQYF
clone size: -; V gene: TRBV27; CDR3 protein: CASSLGLASYEQYF
clone size: -; V gene: TRBV28; CDR3 protein: CASRPPGQGIVDNQPQHF
clone size: few; V gene: TRBV9; CDR3 protein: CASSEETGENGYTF
clone size: -; V gene: TRBV4-3; CDR3 protein: CASSLSGGAGSNEQFF
clone size: -; V gene: TRBV28; CDR3 protein: CASSLRGGGNTIYF
clone size: -; V gene: TRBV27; CDR3 protein: CASSLNRGSNTGELFF
clone size: once; V gene: TRBV21-1; CDR3 protein: CASSLTGPGGEKLFF
clone size: -; V gene: TRBV6-4; CDR3 protein: CASSRTSDQDTQYF
clone size: -; V gene: TRBV7-6; CDR3 protein: CASSYTSGVAYEQYF
clone size: -; V gene: TRBV28; CDR3 protein: CASSLGAGAGKLFF
clone size: -; V gene: TRBV19; CDR3 protein: CASSGTSASTEAFF
clone size: -; V gene: TRBV29-1; CDR3 protein: CSVDGSGSSYEQYF
clone size: -; V gene: TRBV5-5; CDR3 protein: CASSFSGTAFGETQYF
clone size: once; V gene: TRBV2; CDR3 protein: CASKAGGPDEQFF
clone size: -; V gene: TRBV19; CDR3 protein: CASSMVVYNEQFF
clone size: -; V gene: TRBV7-7; CDR3 protein: CASSLVRGRGETQYF
clone size: -; V gene: TRBV6-1; CDR3 protein: CASSPALMRGYTF
clone size: -; V gene: TRBV11-3; CDR3 protein: CASSLVAGAHEQYF
clone size: -; V gene: TRBV7-2; CDR3 protein: CASSAVGGRTDTQYF
clone size: -; V gene: TRBV27; CDR3 protein: CASSLVSQGTPLHF
clone size: few; V gene: TRBV5-1; CDR3 protein: CASSLPGDEKLFF
clone size: -; V gene: TRBV9; CDR3 protein: CASSRIGTGNNYGYTF
clone size: -; V gene: TRBV27; CDR3 protein: CASSTAGTGGNYGYTF
clone size: -; V gene: TRBV2; CDR3 protein: CASHARDRMQETQYF
clone size: -; V gene: TRBV19; CDR3 protein: CASSIGEINTEAFF
clone size: -; V gene: TRBV5-4; CDR3 protein: CASTPGGDRDRGAFF
clone size: -; V gene: TRBV25-1; CDR3 protein: CASRIGRGSSEKLFF
clone size: -; V gene: TRBV27; CDR3 protein: CASSPKTYSGSTDTQYF